The clone carrying this TCR beta chain occurred a few times. This specimen belongs to a study of blood T cell repertoires in COVID-19. Study as a whole: Spain, Italy and the United States supplied samples that represented acute and convalescent COVID-19. Sample material is recorded as cDNA or gDNA derived from T cells, B-cell-depleted T cells, or PBMCs.

As originally analysed: Estimation of nucleated cell counts relied on the amplification of reference gene primers. Libraries were prepared by immunoSEQ multiplex PCR; TCRdb keeps only in-frame clonotypes and omits some of them. Clone size and V and J calls were adopted from that table, with D and trimming inferred from the DNA. This table has 80,000 to 100,000 clones, over 75% appearing once. The length of the CDR3 is 11 residues. The germline V gene encodes CDR1 SQVTM and CDR2 ANQGSEA. The chain uses TRBV29-1 and TRBJ2-5; TRBD1 is a possible D gene (6 bases). The clonotype originates from a man aged 55 to 69 with acute or convalescent COVID-19. The specimen sequenced was peripheral blood. Written as DNA, the CDR3 is TGCACCGGACAGTTGGGTGAGACCCAGTACTTC. It translates to CTGQLGETQYF. Full variable domain (remainder filled in from reference TRBV29-1 and TRBJ2-5): SAVISQKPSRDICQRGTSLTIQCQVDSQVTMMFWYRQQPGQSLTLIATANQGSEATYESGFVIDKFPISRPNLTFSTLTVSNMSPEDSSIYLCTGQLGETQYFGPGTRLLVL.